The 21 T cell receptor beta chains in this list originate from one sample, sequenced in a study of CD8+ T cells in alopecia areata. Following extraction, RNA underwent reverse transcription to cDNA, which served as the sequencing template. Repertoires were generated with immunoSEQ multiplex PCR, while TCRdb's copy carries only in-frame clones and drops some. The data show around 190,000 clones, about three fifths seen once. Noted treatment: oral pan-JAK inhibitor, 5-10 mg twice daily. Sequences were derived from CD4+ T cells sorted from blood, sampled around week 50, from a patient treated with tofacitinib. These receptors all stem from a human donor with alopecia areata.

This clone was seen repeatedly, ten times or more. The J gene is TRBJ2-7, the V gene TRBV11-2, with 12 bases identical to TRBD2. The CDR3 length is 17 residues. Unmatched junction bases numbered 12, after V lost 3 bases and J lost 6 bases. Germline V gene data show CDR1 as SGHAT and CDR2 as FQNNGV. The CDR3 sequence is CASSFGDLAGGPREQYF. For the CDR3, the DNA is TGTGCCAGCAGCTTTGGTGACCTAGCGGGGGGGCCCCGCGAGCAGTACTTC.

CDR3 amino acids: CASPGMMSSGNTIYF. CDR3 bases: TGTGCCTCACCTGGGATGATGAGCTCTGGAAACACCATATATTTT. V usage is TRBV30 and J usage is TRBJ1-3; D is ambiguous. There are 15 residues in the CDR3. CDR1 is GTSNPN, CDR2 SVGIG, per germline (reference sequence). The V end lost 7 bases, the J end lost 0 bases, and 16 bases lay between the germline ends. Full variable domain (remainder filled in from reference TRBV30 and TRBJ1-3): SQTIHQWPATLVQPVGSPLSLECTVEGTSNPNLYWYRQAAGRGLQLLFYSVGIGQISSEVPQNLSASRPQDRQFILSSKKLLLSDSGFYLCASPGMMSSGNTIYFGEGSWLTVV.

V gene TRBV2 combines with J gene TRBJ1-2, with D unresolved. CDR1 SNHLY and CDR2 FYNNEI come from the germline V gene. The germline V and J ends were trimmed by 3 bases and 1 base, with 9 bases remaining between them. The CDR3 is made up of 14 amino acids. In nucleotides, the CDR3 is TGTGCCAGCAGTGAGCGAGGAAATAACTATGGCTACACCTTC. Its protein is CASSERGNNYGYTF.

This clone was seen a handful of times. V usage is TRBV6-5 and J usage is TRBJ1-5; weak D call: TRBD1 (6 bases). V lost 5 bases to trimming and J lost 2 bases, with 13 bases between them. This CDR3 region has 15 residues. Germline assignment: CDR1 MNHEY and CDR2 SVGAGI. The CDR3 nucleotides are TGTGCCAGCAGTACAGGGTGGTCGGGCAATCAGCCCCAGCATTTT. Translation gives CASSTGWSGNQPQHF.

The CDR3 spells CASSPTRLTQYF. CDR3 in DNA: TGTGCCAGCAGCCCTACTAGGCTGACGCAGTATTTT. The chain uses TRBV14 and TRBJ2-3, with a possible D match to TRBD2 (5 bases). The germline V and J ends were trimmed by 4 bases and 9 bases, with 11 bases remaining between them. CDR1 and CDR2 from the germline V gene are SGHDN and FVKESK. The CDR3 consists of 12 residues.

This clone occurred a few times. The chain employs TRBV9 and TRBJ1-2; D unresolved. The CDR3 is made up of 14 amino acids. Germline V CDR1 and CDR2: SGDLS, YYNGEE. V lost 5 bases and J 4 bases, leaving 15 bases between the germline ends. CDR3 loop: CASRTPDDLYGYTF. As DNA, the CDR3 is TGTGCCAGCAGGACCCCTGACGACCTCTATGGCTACACCTTC.

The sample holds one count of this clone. Written as DNA, the CDR3 is TGCGCCAGCAGCCACCCGGGACAGGGGGCAACCGGGGAGCTGTTTTTT. This sequence encodes CASSHPGQGATGELFF. This chain uses TRBV4-1 with TRBJ2-2, with 12 bases identical to TRBD1. Per the germline V gene, CDR1 is MGHRA and CDR2 is YSYEKL. V gave up 3 bases and J gave up 5 bases; unmatched junction bases: 4. The CDR3 runs 16 residues.

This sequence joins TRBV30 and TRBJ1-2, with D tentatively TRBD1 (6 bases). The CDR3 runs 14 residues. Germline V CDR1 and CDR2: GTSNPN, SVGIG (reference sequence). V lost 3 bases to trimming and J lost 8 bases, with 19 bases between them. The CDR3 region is CAWRGLLGATGYTF. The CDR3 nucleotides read TGTGCCTGGAGGGGTCTTCTGGGGGCGACGGGCTACACCTTC.

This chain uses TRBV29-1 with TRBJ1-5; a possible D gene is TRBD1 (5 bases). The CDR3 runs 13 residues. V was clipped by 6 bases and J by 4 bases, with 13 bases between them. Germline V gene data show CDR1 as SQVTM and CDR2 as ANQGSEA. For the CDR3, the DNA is TGCAGCGTCCGGGACGGGGGAAATCAGCCCCAGCATTTT. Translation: CSVRDGGNQPQHF.

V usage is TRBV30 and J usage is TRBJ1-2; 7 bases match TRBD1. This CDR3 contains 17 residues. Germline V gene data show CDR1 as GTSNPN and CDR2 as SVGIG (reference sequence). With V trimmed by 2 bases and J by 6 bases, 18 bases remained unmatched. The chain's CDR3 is CAWSNRDRLPSRDGYTF. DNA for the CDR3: TGTGCCTGGAGTAACCGGGACAGACTCCCAAGTCGAGATGGCTACACCTTC.

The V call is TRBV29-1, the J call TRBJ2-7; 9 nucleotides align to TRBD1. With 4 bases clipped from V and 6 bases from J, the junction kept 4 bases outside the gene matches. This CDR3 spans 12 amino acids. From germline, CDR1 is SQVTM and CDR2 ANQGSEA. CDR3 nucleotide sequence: TGCAGCGTTGGGGACAGGGTCGGCGAGCAGTACTTC. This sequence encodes CSVGDRVGEQYF.

Here the CDR3 reads CASRVRDLNSPLHF. CDR3 nucleotides: TGTGCCAGCAGGGTACGGGACCTCAATTCACCCCTCCACTTT. This chain links TRBV6-5 with TRBJ1-6, with D perhaps TRBD1 (5 bases). V lost 6 bases and J lost 7, with 13 bases in between. The CDR3 extends over 14 amino acids. Germline CDR1 MNHEY, CDR2 SVGAGI.

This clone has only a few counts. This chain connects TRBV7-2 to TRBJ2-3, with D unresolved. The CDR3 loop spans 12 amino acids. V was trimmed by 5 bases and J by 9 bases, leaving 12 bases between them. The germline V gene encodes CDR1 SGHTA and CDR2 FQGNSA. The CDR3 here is CASSPPDATQYF. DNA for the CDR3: TGTGCCAGCAGCCCCCCGGATGCGACGCAGTATTTT.

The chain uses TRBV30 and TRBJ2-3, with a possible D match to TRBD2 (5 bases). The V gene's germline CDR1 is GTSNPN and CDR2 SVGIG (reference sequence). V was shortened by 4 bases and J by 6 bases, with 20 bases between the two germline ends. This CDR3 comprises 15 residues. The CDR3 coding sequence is TGTGCCTGGAAACCCACCCGGACTTTTGGGGATACGCAGTATTTT. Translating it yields CAWKPTRTFGDTQYF.

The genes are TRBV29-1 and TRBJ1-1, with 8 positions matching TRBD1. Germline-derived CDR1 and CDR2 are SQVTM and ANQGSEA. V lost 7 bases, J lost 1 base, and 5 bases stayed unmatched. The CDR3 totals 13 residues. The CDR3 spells CSAAGQGNTEAFF. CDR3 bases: TGCAGCGCCGCAGGACAGGGGAACACTGAAGCTTTCTTT.

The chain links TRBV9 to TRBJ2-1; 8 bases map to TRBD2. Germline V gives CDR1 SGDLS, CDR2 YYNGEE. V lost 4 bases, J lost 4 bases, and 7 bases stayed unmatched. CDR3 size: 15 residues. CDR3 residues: CASSPLSGAYNEQFF. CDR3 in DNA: TGTGCCAGCAGCCCTCTTAGCGGGGCGTACAATGAGCAGTTCTTC. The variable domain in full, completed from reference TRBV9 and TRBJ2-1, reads DSGVTQTPKHLITATGQRVTLRCSPRSGDLSVYWYQQSLDQGLQFLIQYYNGEERAKGNILERFSAQQFPDLHSELNLSSLELGDSALYFCASSPLSGAYNEQFFGPGTRLTVL.

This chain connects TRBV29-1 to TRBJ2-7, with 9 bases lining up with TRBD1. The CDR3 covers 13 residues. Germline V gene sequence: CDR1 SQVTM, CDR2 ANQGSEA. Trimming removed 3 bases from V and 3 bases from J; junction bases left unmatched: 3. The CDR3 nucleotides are TGCAGCGTTGAGAAGACAGGGGGCTACGAGCAGTACTTC. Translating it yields CSVEKTGGYEQYF.

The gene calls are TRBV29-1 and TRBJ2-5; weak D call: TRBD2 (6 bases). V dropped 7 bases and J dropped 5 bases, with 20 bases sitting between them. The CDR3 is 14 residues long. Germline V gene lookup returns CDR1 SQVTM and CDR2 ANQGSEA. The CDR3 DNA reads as TGCAGCGCCCTTTCTAGGCGGGGCGAGGAGACCCAGTACTTC. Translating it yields CSALSRRGEETQYF.

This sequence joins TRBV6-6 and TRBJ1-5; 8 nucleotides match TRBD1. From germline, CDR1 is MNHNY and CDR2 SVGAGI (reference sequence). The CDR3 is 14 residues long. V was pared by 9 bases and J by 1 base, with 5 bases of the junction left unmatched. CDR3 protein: CASRQGLSNQPQHF. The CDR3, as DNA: TGTGCCAGTCGACAGGGGTTGAGCAATCAGCCCCAGCATTTT.

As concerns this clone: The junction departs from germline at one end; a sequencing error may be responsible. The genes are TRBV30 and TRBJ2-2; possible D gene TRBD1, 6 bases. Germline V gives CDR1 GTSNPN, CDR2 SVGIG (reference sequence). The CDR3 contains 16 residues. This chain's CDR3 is CAWRLLQGTNTWELFF. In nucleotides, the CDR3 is TGTGCCTGGAGACTTCTACAGGGTACAAACACCTGGGAGCTGTTTTTT. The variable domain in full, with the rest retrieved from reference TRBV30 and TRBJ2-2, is SQTIHQWPATLVQPVGSPLSLECTVEGTSNPNLYWYRQAAGRGLQLLFYSVGIGQISSEVPQNLSASRPQDRQFILSSKKLLLSDSGFYLCAWRLLQGTNTWELFFGEGSRLTVL.

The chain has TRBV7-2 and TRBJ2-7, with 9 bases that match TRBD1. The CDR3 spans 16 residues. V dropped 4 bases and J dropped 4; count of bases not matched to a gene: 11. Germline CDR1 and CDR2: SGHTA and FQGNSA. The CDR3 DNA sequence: TGTGCCAGCAGCTCGAGCCACAGGGGGCGTTTGTACGAGCAGTACTTC. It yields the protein CASSSSHRGRLYEQYF.